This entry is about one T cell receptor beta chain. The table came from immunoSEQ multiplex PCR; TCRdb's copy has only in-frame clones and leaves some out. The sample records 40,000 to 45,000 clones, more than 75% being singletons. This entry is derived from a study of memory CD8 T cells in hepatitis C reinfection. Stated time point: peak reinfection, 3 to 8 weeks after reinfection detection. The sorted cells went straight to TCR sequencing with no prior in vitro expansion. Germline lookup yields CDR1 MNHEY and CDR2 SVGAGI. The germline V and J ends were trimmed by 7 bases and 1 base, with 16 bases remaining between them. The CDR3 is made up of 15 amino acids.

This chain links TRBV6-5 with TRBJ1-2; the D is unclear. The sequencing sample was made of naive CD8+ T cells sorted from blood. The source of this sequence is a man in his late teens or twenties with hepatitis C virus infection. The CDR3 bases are TGTGCCAGCACCCCCCCCTACGGGGTTAACTATGGCTACACCTTC. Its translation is CASTPPYGVNYGYTF.